This paragraph covers one T cell receptor (beta chain) sequence. Its recognized antigen is unknown. No base quality values were provided; no much bigger clone lies one nucleotide off. The sample is drawn from a study of ipilimumab plus nivolumab after autologous stem cell transplantation (dated by TCRdb to the early 2020s). A note on the overall study: The median number of doses that trial patients received was roughly five for ipilimumab and under 10 for nivolumab. The trial enrolled patients with high-risk diffuse large B cell lymphoma, mature T cell lymphoma, or multiple myeloma undergoing autologous transplant. About 33 patients made up the trial's intent-to-treat population. On the study overall, not on this receptor specifically: The authors stated that profiles of the T cell receptor repertoire, regulatory T cell phenotype and gut microbiota provided a biologic rationale for studying this approach further. The authors concluded that combined checkpoint inhibition appeared tolerable when used as consolidation after transplant.

Checkpoint therapy was initiated 14 to 28 days after autologous transplant, and ipilimumab was administered at 1 mg/kg intravenously on day 1 of selected weeks. Nivolumab was administered at 3 mg/kg intravenously on day 1 of weeks 1, 4, 7, 10, and every two weeks through week 26. Combined checkpoint inhibition with ipilimumab and nivolumab as consolidation after autologous stem cell transplantation was tested in a Phase Ib clinical trial. The protocol used for the library was the immunoSEQ multiplex PCR assay. Drawn from immuneACCESS, this table holds only the in-frame rearrangements with V and J called that TCRdb kept. Clones are partly lost; checked studies trace under half to an unresolved V gene and leave the rest unexplained. The sample table shows 15,000 or so clones, and around 79% are seen once. The top ten clonotypes cover about 10% of the sample. V and J are truncated by 5 bases and 9 bases respectively, leaving an intervening sequence of 11 bases. CDR1 and CDR2 (SGHVS, FQNEAQ) derive from the germline V gene. The CDR3 goes from the cysteine to the phenylalanine over 12 residues. Only the CDR3 region is kept as DNA, spanning 36 bases read in frame from base 1.

The V gene is TRBV7-8 and the J gene is TRBJ2-1; confidence is insufficient to name the D gene. The sample consisted of PBMCs, taken in a trial of ipilimumab plus nivolumab as post-transplant consolidation. The sequence was collected from a male donor with primary mediastinal lymphoma. At the DNA level, the sequence is TGTGCCAGCAGCCCACTTTCGTCTGAGCAGTTCTTC. This codes for CASSPLSSEQFF.